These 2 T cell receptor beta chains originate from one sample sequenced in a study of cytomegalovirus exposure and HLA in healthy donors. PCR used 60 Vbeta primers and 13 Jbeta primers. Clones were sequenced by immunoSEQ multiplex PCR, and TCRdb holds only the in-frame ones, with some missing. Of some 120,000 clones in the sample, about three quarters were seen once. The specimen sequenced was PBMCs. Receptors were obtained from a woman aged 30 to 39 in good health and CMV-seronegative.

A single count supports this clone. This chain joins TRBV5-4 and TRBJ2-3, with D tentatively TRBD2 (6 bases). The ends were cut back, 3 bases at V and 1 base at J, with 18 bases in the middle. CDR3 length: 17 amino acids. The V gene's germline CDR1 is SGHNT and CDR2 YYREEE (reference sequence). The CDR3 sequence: CASSWRGGPGGTDTQYF. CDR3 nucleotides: TGTGCCAGCAGCTGGAGGGGCGGGCCTGGCGGCACAGATACGCAGTATTTT. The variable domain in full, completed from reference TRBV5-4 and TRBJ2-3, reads ETGVTQSPTHLIKTRGQQVTLRCSSQSGHNTVSWYQQALGQGPQFIFQYYREEENGRGNFPPRFSGLQFPNYSSELNVNALELDDSALYLCASSWRGGPGGTDTQYFGPGTRLTVL.

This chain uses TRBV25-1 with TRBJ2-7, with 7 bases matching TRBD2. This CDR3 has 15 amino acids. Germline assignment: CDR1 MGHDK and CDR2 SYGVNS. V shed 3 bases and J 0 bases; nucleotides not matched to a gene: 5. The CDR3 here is CASSDLSGASYEQYF. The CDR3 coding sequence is TGTGCCAGCAGTGATCTAAGCGGGGCCTCCTACGAGCAGTACTTC.